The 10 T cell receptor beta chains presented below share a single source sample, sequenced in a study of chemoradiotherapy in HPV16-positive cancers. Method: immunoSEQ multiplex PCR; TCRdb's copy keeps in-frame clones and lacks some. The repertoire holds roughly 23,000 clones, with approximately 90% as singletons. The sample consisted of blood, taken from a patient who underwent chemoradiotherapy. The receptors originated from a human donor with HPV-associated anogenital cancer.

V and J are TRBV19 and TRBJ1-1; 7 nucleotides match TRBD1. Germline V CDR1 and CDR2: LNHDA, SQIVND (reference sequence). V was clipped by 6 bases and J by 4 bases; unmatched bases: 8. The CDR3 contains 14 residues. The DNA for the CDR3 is TGTGCCAGTAGGCTCCGGGAGGGGGCCACTGAAGCTTTCTTT. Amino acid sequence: CASRLREGATEAFF.

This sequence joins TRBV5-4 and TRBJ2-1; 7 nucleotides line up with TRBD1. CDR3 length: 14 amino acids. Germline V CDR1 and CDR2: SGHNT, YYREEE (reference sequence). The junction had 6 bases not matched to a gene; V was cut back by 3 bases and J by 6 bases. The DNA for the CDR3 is TGTGCCAGCAGCTCTGGGACAGTTCTCAATGAGCAGTTCTTC. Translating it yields CASSSGTVLNEQFF.

The CDR3 sequence: CAWGVGTGAYNEQFF. In DNA form, the CDR3 reads TGTGCCTGGGGGGTAGGGACAGGGGCCTACAATGAGCAGTTCTTC. This rearrangement joins TRBV30 to TRBJ2-1; 10 bases line up with TRBD1. The length of the CDR3 is 15 residues. Germline V gene data show CDR1 as GTSNPN and CDR2 as SVGIG (reference sequence). Losses at the gene ends were 5 bases for V and 2 bases for J; bases not matched to a gene: 6.

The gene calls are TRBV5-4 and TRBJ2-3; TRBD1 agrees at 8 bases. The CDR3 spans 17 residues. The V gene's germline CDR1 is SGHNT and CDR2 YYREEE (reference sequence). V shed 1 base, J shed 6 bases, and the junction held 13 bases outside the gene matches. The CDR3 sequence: CASSLPPGQGGTDTQYF. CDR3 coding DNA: TGTGCCAGCAGCTTGCCCCCTGGACAGGGCGGGACGGATACGCAGTATTTT.

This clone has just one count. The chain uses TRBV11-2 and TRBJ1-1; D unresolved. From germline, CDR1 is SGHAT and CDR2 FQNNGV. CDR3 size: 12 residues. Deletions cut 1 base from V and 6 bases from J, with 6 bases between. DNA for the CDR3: TGTGCCAGCAGCTTAGGTCTGCCTGAAGCTTTCTTT. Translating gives CASSLGLPEAFF.

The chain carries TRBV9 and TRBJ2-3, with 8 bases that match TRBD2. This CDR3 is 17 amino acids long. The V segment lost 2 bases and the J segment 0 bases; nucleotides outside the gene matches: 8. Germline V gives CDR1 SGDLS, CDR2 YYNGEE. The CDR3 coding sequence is TGTGCCAGCAGCGTCGCGGGGGGCCCCCGCAGCACAGATACGCAGTATTTT. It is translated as CASSVAGGPRSTDTQYF.

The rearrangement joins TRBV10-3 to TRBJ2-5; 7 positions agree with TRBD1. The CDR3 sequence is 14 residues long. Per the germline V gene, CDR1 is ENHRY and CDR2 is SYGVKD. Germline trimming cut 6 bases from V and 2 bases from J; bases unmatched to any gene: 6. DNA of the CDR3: TGTGCCATCAGCGCTGGACAGGTACAAGAGACCCAGTACTTC. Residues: CAISAGQVQETQYF.

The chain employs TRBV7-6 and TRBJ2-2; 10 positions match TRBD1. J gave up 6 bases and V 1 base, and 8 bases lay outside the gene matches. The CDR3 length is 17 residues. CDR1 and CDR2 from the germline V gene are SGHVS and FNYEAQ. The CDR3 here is CASSLDPDRGRSGELFF. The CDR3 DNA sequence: TGTGCCAGCAGCTTAGACCCCGACAGGGGGCGATCCGGGGAGCTGTTTTTT.

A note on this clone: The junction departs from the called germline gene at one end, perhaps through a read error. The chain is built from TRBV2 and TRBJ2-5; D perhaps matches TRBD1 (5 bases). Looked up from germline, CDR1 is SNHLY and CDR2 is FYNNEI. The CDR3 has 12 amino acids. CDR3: CAGRAVQETQYF. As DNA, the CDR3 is TGTGCCGGCAGGGCGGTCCAAGAGACCCAGTACTTC.

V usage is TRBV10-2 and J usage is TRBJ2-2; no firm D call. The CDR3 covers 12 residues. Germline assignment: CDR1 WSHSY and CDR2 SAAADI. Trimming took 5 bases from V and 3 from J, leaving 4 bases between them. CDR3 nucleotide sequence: TGCGCCAGCAGTCAGCACACCGGGGAGCTGTTTTTT. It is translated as CASSQHTGELFF.